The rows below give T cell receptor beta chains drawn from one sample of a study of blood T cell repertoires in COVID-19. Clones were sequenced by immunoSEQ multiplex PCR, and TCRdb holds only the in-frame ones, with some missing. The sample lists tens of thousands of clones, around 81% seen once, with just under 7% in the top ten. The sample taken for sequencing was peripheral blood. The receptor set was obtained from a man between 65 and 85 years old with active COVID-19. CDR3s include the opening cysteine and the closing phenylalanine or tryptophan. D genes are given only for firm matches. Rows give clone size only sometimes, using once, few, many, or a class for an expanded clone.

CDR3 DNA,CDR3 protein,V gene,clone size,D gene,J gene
TGTGCCAGCAGTGCCATGACAGGGAACACTGAAGCTTTCTTT,CASSAMTGNTEAFF,TRBV6-2/TRBV6-3,NA,NA,TRBJ1-1
TGTGCCAGCAGCTTGGCTGGGGGGGCTATCTCTGGGGCCAACGTCCTGACTTTC,CASSLAGGAISGANVLTF,TRBV7-8,NA,NA,TRBJ2-6
TGTGCCAGCAGTGGCTCCACAGGGAATGGGCAAAAGACCCAGTACTTC,CASSGSTGNGQKTQYF,TRBV2,NA,NA,TRBJ2-5
TGTGCCAGCAGGGGGCAGGGAAAAATTAGGGGAAACACCATATATTTT,CASRGQGKIRGNTIYF,TRBV7-2,NA,NA,TRBJ1-3
TGCGCCAGCAGCTTACAGGGGGATGGAACTGAAGCTTTCTTT,CASSLQGDGTEAFF,TRBV5-1,NA,TRBD1,TRBJ1-1
TGTGCCAGTAGTATTAGGGGACTAGATTACGAGCAGTACTTC,CASSIRGLDYEQYF,TRBV19,NA,TRBD2,TRBJ2-7
TGTGCCAGCAGCCAGGCCCCGGGACTAGCGGGGGTCAGGACCTACGAGCAGTACTTC,CASSQAPGLAGVRTYEQYF,TRBV3-1/TRBV3-2,NA,TRBD2,TRBJ2-7
TGTGCCAGCAGACCCGACCCGGCAGGGGCAGATACGCAGTATTTT,CASRPDPAGADTQYF,TRBV7-8,NA,NA,TRBJ2-3
TGCGCCAGCAGCCAAGATAGGGGCCTCAGAGAGTCCTACAATGAGCAGTTCTTC,CASSQDRGLRESYNEQFF,TRBV4-1,NA,NA,TRBJ2-1
TGTGCCAGCAGTTTCGGTTTATACAATGAGCAGTTCTTC,CASSFGLYNEQFF,TRBV6-2/TRBV6-3,NA,NA,TRBJ2-1
TGTGCCAGCAGTTACGGTGGCCCGGGCACTGAAGCTTTCTTT,CASSYGGPGTEAFF,TRBV6-5,NA,NA,TRBJ1-1
TGTGCCAGCAGCTCCGGGAGGCTCAACGTCCTGACTTTC,CASSSGRLNVLTF,TRBV7-8,NA,TRBD2,TRBJ2-6
TGCGCCAGCAGCTCTGAAGGGACAGGCTCCGGGGAGCTGTTTTTT,CASSSEGTGSGELFF,TRBV5-1,NA,TRBD1,TRBJ2-2
TGCGCCAGCAGCCAAGTATCTAGCGGTGTCTATGAGCAGTTCTTC,CASSQVSSGVYEQFF,TRBV4-1,NA,TRBD2,TRBJ2-1
TGTGCCAGCAGGGGGGGACAGGGAATCAATCAGCCCCAGCATTTT,CASRGGQGINQPQHF,TRBV25-1,NA,TRBD1,TRBJ1-5
TGTGCCTGGAGTAAACGGACTAGCGGGGGGACAGATACGCAGTATTTT,CAWSKRTSGGTDTQYF,TRBV30,once,TRBD2,TRBJ2-3
TGCAGCGTTGCCCTCACAGGGGGCAATCAGCCCCAGCATTTT,CSVALTGGNQPQHF,TRBV29-1,NA,TRBD1,TRBJ1-5
TGTGCCAGCAGCCCGAGGGTTGCAACTAATGAAAAACTGTTTTTT,CASSPRVATNEKLFF,TRBV7-2,NA,NA,TRBJ1-4
TGTGCCAGCAGCCAAGGGACAGGGTTATACAATGAGCAGTTCTTC,CASSQGTGLYNEQFF,TRBV7-6,NA,TRBD1,TRBJ2-1
TGTGCCAGCAGCTTACAGGGGTCGAACACCGGGGAGCTGTTTTTT,CASSLQGSNTGELFF,TRBV7-3,once,NA,TRBJ2-2
TGTGCCAGCAGTTACTCGGGCAGGGCCTACAATGAGCAGTTCTTC,CASSYSGRAYNEQFF,TRBV6-5,NA,NA,TRBJ2-1
TGCGCCAGCAGCCAAGTGGGACAGGGTAGCTCCTACGAGCAGTACTTC,CASSQVGQGSSYEQYF,TRBV4-1,NA,TRBD1,TRBJ2-7
TGTGCCAGCAGTAACAGGGGGCTATCTTACAATGAGCAGTTCTTC,CASSNRGLSYNEQFF,TRBV2,NA,TRBD1,TRBJ2-1
TGTGCCAGCGCGACCAGGGGGTACGAGCAGTACTTC,CASATRGYEQYF,TRBV5-4,once,TRBD1,TRBJ2-7
TGTGCCAGCAGTTTGGGGAGTAACACTGAAGCTTTCTTT,CASSLGSNTEAFF,TRBV25-1,NA,NA,TRBJ1-1
TGTGCCACCAGCAGAGATAGCGCGGGGGCAGATACGCAGTATTTT,CATSRDSAGADTQYF,TRBV15,NA,TRBD2,TRBJ2-3
TGTGCCAGCAGTTACGTCCGGGGGACAGTGAACACTGAAGCTTTCTTT,CASSYVRGTVNTEAFF,TRBV6-5,once,TRBD1,TRBJ1-1
TGTGCCAGCAGCCAAAGCCGGAAGGGGCACAGGGGGTTGTGGGGCAATCAGCCCCAGCATTTT,CASSQSRKGHRGLWGNQPQHF,TRBV14,NA,TRBD1,TRBJ1-5
TGCGCCAGCAGCTCGGGACAAACTGGGGCCAACGTCCTGACTTTC,CASSSGQTGANVLTF,TRBV5-1,NA,NA,TRBJ2-6
TGTGCCAGCAGCCAATCCTCAAACGGAGGGACTGAAGCTTTCTTT,CASSQSSNGGTEAFF,TRBV3-1/TRBV3-2,NA,NA,TRBJ1-1
TGCGCCAGCAGCCAAGATCGAGACGGACTTAGGGCTTTCTTT,CASSQDRDGLRAFF,TRBV4-1,NA,NA,TRBJ1-1
TGTGCCAGCTCGCGCGCTACAGACTATGGCTACACCTTC,CASSRATDYGYTF,TRBV18,NA,NA,TRBJ1-2
TGTGCCAGCAGCCGGGGGGAAGAGACCCAGTACTTC,CASSRGEETQYF,TRBV5-4,NA,TRBD2,TRBJ2-5
TGTGCCAGCAGCTTAGTAGGAGCTAGCACAGATACGCAGTATTTT,CASSLVGASTDTQYF,TRBV7-6,few,NA,TRBJ2-3
TGTGCCAGCAGCCCCCCAGGGGGCGTCTCTGGAAACACCATATATTTT,CASSPPGGVSGNTIYF,TRBV3-1/TRBV3-2,NA,TRBD1,TRBJ1-3
TGTGCCAGCAGCGAACTAGAAGATACGCAGTATTTT,CASSELEDTQYF,TRBV2,NA,NA,TRBJ2-3
TGTGCCAGCAGCTTAATGCGAGAGACCCAGTACTTC,CASSLMRETQYF,TRBV11-3,NA,NA,TRBJ2-5
TGTGCAAGTCGCTTAGGGACGTCCAAACCGGCGGGGCCCCTCTTGACAGATACGCAGTATTTT,CASRLGTSKPAGPLLTDTQYF,TRBV12-2,NA,NA,TRBJ2-3
TGTGCCAACCGAATAGGGGACACCGGGGAGCTGTTTTTT,CANRIGDTGELFF,TRBV12-3/TRBV12-4,NA,NA,TRBJ2-2
TGTGCCAGCAGTTCAAACAAGGGGGTTGGCTATGGCTACACCTTC,CASSSNKGVGYGYTF,TRBV27,NA,NA,TRBJ1-2
TGTGCCAGCAGCTCGTGGGCAGGGGATGATGGCTACACCTTC,CASSSWAGDDGYTF,TRBV7-9,NA,NA,TRBJ1-2
TGCGCCAGCAGCCAAGATTCGACAGGGGGCAGAATCGTGCAGTACTTC,CASSQDSTGGRIVQYF,TRBV4-3,NA,TRBD1,TRBJ2-7
TGTGCCAGCAGCTCTGGACTAGCGGGGGGGCCTGAGCAGTTCTTC,CASSSGLAGGPEQFF,TRBV11-3,once,TRBD2,TRBJ2-1
TGTGCCAGCAGTTACACAGGGGTGATCAATCAGCCCCAGCATTTT,CASSYTGVINQPQHF,TRBV6-5,NA,TRBD1,TRBJ1-5